This T cell receptor (beta chain) was profiled in a study of control samples from healthy donors and cancer patients. The CDR3 has 15 amino acids. V lost 0 bases to trimming and J lost 7 bases; unmatched junction nucleotides: 8. The germline CDR1 and CDR2 sequences are GTSNPN and SVGIG (reference sequence). Clones were read by immunoSEQ multiplex PCR, and TCRdb kept only the in-frame ones, dropping some. The sample shows about 120,000 clones, around 87% of them seen only once. The origin of this receptor is a woman aged 50 to 65 with colorectal cancer. Material: PBMCs. The genes are TRBV30 and TRBJ1-4; 7 positions match TRBD1. The CDR3 loop is CAWSVFDRDSEKLFF. The DNA of the CDR3 is TGTGCCTGGAGTGTATTCGACAGGGATAGTGAAAAACTGTTTTTT.